The clone carrying this T cell receptor beta chain was recorded only once. With 6 bases removed from V and 9 bases from J, the gap between germline ends came to 20 bases. The CDR3 is 15 amino acids. Per the germline V gene, CDR1 is KGHDR and CDR2 is SFDVKD. This specimen belongs to a study of control samples from healthy donors and cancer patients. TCRdb keeps only in-frame clones here, not all; method: immunoSEQ multiplex PCR. The sample lists approximately 150,000 clones, 80% to 95% seen once, with around 5.4% in the top ten. The chain combines TRBV24-1 with TRBJ2-1, with a weak D call TRBD1 (6 bases). Sequenced input: blood. This receptor was taken from a man aged 18-30 years in good health. CDR3 coding DNA: TGTGCCACCAGTTCTTACTTTGGGACAACCGGTGAGCAGTTCTTC. This gives the protein CATSSYFGTTGEQFF.